These T cell receptor beta chains were read from a single sample in a study of blood T cell repertoires in COVID-19. Generated by immunoSEQ multiplex PCR, the TCRdb table keeps only in-frame clones and is missing some. This table holds roughly 200,000 clones, approximately 85% found once. Sequenced sample: peripheral blood. The receptors were gathered from a human donor with active or convalescent COVID-19. The donor label of this sample is uncertain. Both conserved end residues are part of each CDR3. The D gene is left open where the match is weak. Not every row has a clone size; where given, it reads once, few, many or a size class.

D: TRBD1
size: once
V: TRBV4-2
J: TRBJ2-7
length: 16
CDR3: CASSQASRGSPYEQYF
DNA: TGTGCCAGCAGCCAAGCGAGCAGGGGGTCGCCCTACGAGCAGTACTTC

D: NA
size: NA
V: TRBV4-2
J: TRBJ2-7
length: 14
CDR3: CASSQEYRDYEQYF
DNA: TGTGCCAGCAGCCAAGAATACAGGGACTACGAGCAGTACTTC

D: NA
size: NA
V: TRBV7-2
J: TRBJ2-5
length: 18
CDR3: CASSGLPGHQTYQETQYF
DNA: TGTGCCAGCAGCGGCCTGCCGGGACACCAAACTTACCAAGAGACCCAGTACTTC

D: NA
size: NA
V: TRBV5-4
J: TRBJ2-2
length: 15
CDR3: CASSPPGMNNGELFF
DNA: TGTGCCAGCAGCCCGCCCGGGATGAACAACGGGGAGCTGTTTTTT

D: TRBD2
size: once
V: TRBV11-3
J: TRBJ2-3
length: 14
CDR3: CASSPYGGADTQYF
DNA: TGTGCCAGCAGCCCGTACGGGGGGGCAGATACGCAGTATTTT

D: NA
size: NA
V: TRBV11-2
J: TRBJ1-1
length: 12
CDR3: CASSITSLEAFF
DNA: TGTGCCAGCAGCATAACGAGCCTTGAAGCTTTCTTT

D: NA
size: NA
V: TRBV21-1
J: TRBJ2-7
length: 16
CDR3: CASAKEIDRSSYEQYF
DNA: TGTGCCAGCGCGAAAGAAATAGACAGGAGCTCCTACGAGCAGTACTTC

D: NA
size: NA
V: TRBV6-5
J: TRBJ2-3
length: 12
CDR3: CASSYDSDTQYF
DNA: TGTGCCAGCAGTTACGACTCGGATACGCAGTATTTT

D: TRBD1
size: once
V: TRBV29-1
J: TRBJ1-4
length: 13
CDR3: CSVVTGASEKLFF
DNA: TGCAGCGTTGTGACAGGGGCGAGTGAAAAACTGTTTTTT

D: TRBD2
size: NA
V: TRBV6-5
J: TRBJ2-2
length: 16
CDR3: CASSYRTSGGTGELFF
DNA: TGTGCCAGCAGTTATCGGACTAGCGGGGGTACCGGGGAGCTGTTTTTT

D: NA
size: NA
V: TRBV28
J: TRBJ1-2
length: 16
CDR3: CASSLSGQTQGYGYTF
DNA: TGTGCCAGCAGTTTATCCGGACAAACCCAGGGTTATGGCTACACCTTC

D: NA
size: NA
V: TRBV6-5
J: TRBJ2-7
length: 15
CDR3: CASSSLDSLSYEQYF
DNA: TGTGCCAGCAGTTCTCTGGACAGCCTTTCCTACGAGCAGTACTTC

D: NA
size: NA
V: TRBV14
J: TRBJ1-1
length: 12
CDR3: CASRGVYAEAFF
DNA: TGTGCCAGCAGAGGGGTTTACGCTGAAGCTTTCTTT

D: NA
size: NA
V: TRBV27
J: TRBJ2-7
length: 14
CDR3: CASSLSLKGDEQYF
DNA: TGTGCCAGCAGTTTATCCCTAAAAGGGGACGAGCAGTACTTC

D: TRBD2
size: NA
V: TRBV6-2/TRBV6-3
J: TRBJ2-1
length: 16
CDR3: CASSLQLAGGYNEQFF
DNA: TGTGCCAGCAGTCTACAGCTAGCGGGAGGTTACAATGAGCAGTTCTTC

D: TRBD1
size: NA
V: TRBV29-1
J: TRBJ2-3
length: 14
CDR3: CSVIPGQGPDTQYF
DNA: TGCAGCGTAATACCGGGACAGGGGCCAGATACGCAGTATTTT

D: TRBD1
size: NA
V: TRBV6-6
J: TRBJ2-3
length: 14
CDR3: CASTPRGQSDTQYF
DNA: TGTGCCAGCACCCCGAGGGGACAGTCAGATACGCAGTATTTT

D: TRBD1
size: few
V: TRBV7-2
J: TRBJ2-2
length: 16
CDR3: CASSLSGQLNTGELFF
DNA: TGTGCCAGCAGCTTATCGGGACAGCTGAACACCGGGGAGCTGTTTTTT

D: NA
size: NA
V: TRBV30
J: TRBJ2-7
length: 14
CDR3: CAWSFQTSQSEQYF
DNA: TGTGCCTGGAGTTTCCAGACTAGTCAGTCCGAGCAGTACTTC

D: TRBD2
size: NA
V: TRBV7-9
J: TRBJ2-4
length: 14
CDR3: CASSLGLAKNIQYF
DNA: TGTGCCAGCAGCTTGGGACTAGCGAAAAACATTCAGTACTTC

D: TRBD2
size: NA
V: TRBV11-2
J: TRBJ2-3
length: 17
CDR3: CASSLGLAGGPADTQYF
DNA: TGTGCCAGCAGCTTAGGACTAGCGGGAGGGCCTGCAGATACGCAGTATTTT

D: NA
size: NA
V: TRBV12-5
J: TRBJ2-1
length: 15
CDR3: CASGGLGAQRNEQFF
DNA: TGTGCTAGTGGGGGACTTGGCGCCCAGAGAAATGAGCAGTTCTTC

D: TRBD1
size: NA
V: TRBV25-1
J: TRBJ1-1
length: 14
CDR3: CASNGQGKGTEAFF
DNA: TGTGCCAGCAATGGACAGGGCAAGGGCACTGAAGCTTTCTTT

D: NA
size: NA
V: TRBV7-9
J: TRBJ1-1
length: 11
CDR3: CASSGGTEAFF
DNA: TGTGCCAGCAGTGGAGGCACTGAAGCTTTCTTT

D: NA
size: once
V: TRBV4-3
J: TRBJ1-2
length: 15
CDR3: CASSQVVRAGYGYTF
DNA: TGCGCCAGCAGCCAAGTAGTCAGGGCCGGCTATGGCTACACCTTC

D: TRBD1
size: NA
V: TRBV5-1
J: TRBJ1-6
length: 16
CDR3: CASSKGTGGYNSPLHF
DNA: TGCGCCAGCAGCAAAGGGACAGGGGGCTATAATTCACCCCTCCACTTT

D: NA
size: NA
V: TRBV7-3
J: TRBJ2-2
length: 19
CDR3: CASSREVRGNSKNTGELFF
DNA: TGTGCCAGCAGCCGAGAAGTACGGGGAAACTCAAAAAACACCGGGGAGCTGTTTTTT

D: NA
size: NA
V: TRBV5-6
J: TRBJ1-6
length: 16
CDR3: CASSFLKGVYNSPLHF
DNA: TGTGCCAGCAGTTTTCTTAAGGGGGTCTATAATTCACCCCTCCACTTT

D: NA
size: NA
V: TRBV13
J: TRBJ2-7
length: 14
CDR3: CASSLGTVTYEQYF
DNA: TGTGCCAGCAGCTTAGGGACTGTTACCTACGAGCAGTACTTC

D: TRBD2
size: NA
V: TRBV19
J: TRBJ2-2
length: 19
CDR3: CASSPPFGLAVVDTGELFF
DNA: TGTGCCAGTAGTCCACCCTTCGGACTAGCCGTGGTTGACACCGGGGAGCTGTTTTTT

D: NA
size: NA
V: TRBV4-1
J: TRBJ2-5
length: 16
CDR3: CASSQQPRQSQETQYF
DNA: TGCGCCAGCAGCCAACAACCTAGACAGTCCCAAGAGACCCAGTACTTC

D: TRBD1
size: NA
V: TRBV5-1
J: TRBJ1-1
length: 14
CDR3: CASRLTGGATEAFF
DNA: TGCGCCAGCCGGCTTACAGGGGGCGCGACTGAAGCTTTCTTT

D: TRBD2
size: NA
V: TRBV2
J: TRBJ2-5
length: 16
CDR3: CASAEGTSGNQETQYF
DNA: TGTGCCAGCGCGGAGGGAACTAGCGGTAACCAAGAGACCCAGTACTTC

D: NA
size: once
V: TRBV20-1
J: TRBJ1-1
length: 11
CDR3: CRGGVDTEAFF
DNA: TGCAGGGGGGGGGTCGACACTGAAGCTTTCTTT